This TCR beta chain comes out of a study of blood T cell repertoires in COVID-19. Study overall: Samples representing acute and convalescent COVID-19 were sourced from the United States, Italy and Spain. PBMCs, B-cell-depleted T cells, or T cells were the source of the cDNA or gDNA that made up the material.

The length of the CDR3 is 16 residues. The V segment lost 3 bases and the J segment 7 bases; nucleotides outside the gene matches: 12. Germline V gene data show CDR1 as LNHNV and CDR2 as YYDKDF (reference sequence). Seattle's cohort entered during active infection and was followed longitudinally. In the original processing: Amplifying reference gene primers gave estimates of nucleated cell counts. The assay was immunoSEQ multiplex PCR, and TCRdb's table has in-frame clones only and misses some. From that table come the V and J calls and clone size; the DNA was used to work out D and trimming. The data show about 210,000 clones, with over 80% seen just once and around 7.8% held by the top ten.

This sequence originates from a woman aged 55-69 years with COVID-19, enrolled during active disease. The chain employs TRBV15 and TRBJ1-5, with TRBD1 identical over 7 bases. Specimen: peripheral blood. CDR3 region: CATSSPLRGGGQPQHF. CDR3 DNA: TGTGCCACCAGCAGCCCGCTGAGAGGGGGCGGGCAGCCCCAGCATTTT. The variable domain in full, completed from reference TRBV15 and TRBJ1-5, reads DAMVIQNPRYQVTQFGKPVTLSCSQTLNHNVMYWYQQKSSQAPKLLFHYYDKDFNNEADTPDNFQSRRPNTSFCFLDIRSPGLGDTAMYLCATSSPLRGGGQPQHFGDGTRLSIL.